One sample yielded the 3 T cell receptor beta chains listed below, sequenced in a study of blood T cell repertoires in COVID-19 (TCRdb year 2020). Library method: the immunoSEQ multiplex PCR assay. Here the immuneACCESS table is served through TCRdb, limited to in-frame sequences with V and J called. Missing clones are a known gap in these copies; in checked studies unresolved V genes cover under half, and the rest lacks a known reason. This sample gives 100,000 to 120,000 clones in total; over 80% of them show up just once. Together, the top ten hold 4% to 5.5% of the sample. The sample was peripheral blood. The receptors come from a woman in her forties or fifties with acute or convalescent COVID-19.

This chain links TRBV11-3 with TRBJ2-7, with 8 bases matching TRBD1. The CDR3 runs 13 residues. V lost 3 bases and J lost 7; bases outside the gene matches: 5. CDR1 and CDR2 from the germline V gene are SGHNT and YENEEA. The CDR3 nucleotides are TGTGCCAGCAGCTTCCAGGGGGCGCGGGAGCAGTACTTC. Residues: CASSFQGAREQYF.

The sample holds one count of this clone. The V call is TRBV19, the J call TRBJ1-2; 8 bases are a match to TRBD1. V gave up 5 bases and J gave up 2 bases; unmatched junction bases: 7. CDR3 length equals 15 residues. CDR1 is LNHDA and CDR2 is SQIVND in the germline V gene (reference sequence). The CDR3 nucleotides are TGTGCCAGTAGTCCTAGGACAGGGACCAACTATGGCTACACCTTC. Its translation: CASSPRTGTNYGYTF.

V is TRBV28 and J is TRBJ1-3; D ambiguous. V was cut by 8 bases and J by 4 bases, with 12 bases left in between. The germline V gene encodes CDR1 MDHEN and CDR2 SYDVKM. The CDR3 has 13 residues. The CDR3 reads CASLKTGGNTIYF. The CDR3 nucleotides read TGTGCCAGCCTTAAAACGGGAGGAAACACCATATATTTT.